The 13 T cell receptor beta chains listed next were all sequenced from one sample in a study of OX40 agonist ivuxolimab in advanced cancers. Produced via immunoSEQ multiplex PCR; TCRdb's table is partial and in-frame only. The sample has around 150,000 clones; 85% to 95% are singletons. The specimen comprised CD4+ or CD8+ T cells sorted from blood, sampled in a trial of the OX40 agonist ivuxolimab. The receptor source for this set is an adult with an advanced solid tumor such as melanoma, head and neck, liver or kidney cancer.

The CDR3 here is CASNLLDRGLTGELFF. CDR3 coding DNA: TGTGCCAGCAACCTCCTAGACAGGGGGCTCACCGGGGAGCTGTTTTTT. The V call is TRBV7-9, the J call TRBJ2-2; 10 nucleotides align to TRBD1. There are 16 residues in the CDR3. J was trimmed by 4 bases and V by 7 bases; bases with no gene match: 9. The germline V gene has CDR1 SEHNR and CDR2 FQNEAQ (reference sequence). The variable domain in full, completed from reference TRBV7-9 and TRBJ2-2, reads DTGVSQNPRHKITKRGQNVTFRCDPISEHNRLYWYRQTLGQGPEFLTYFQNEAQLEKSRLLSDRFSAERPKGSFSTLEIQRTEQGDSAMYLCASNLLDRGLTGELFFGEGSRLTVL.

The J gene is TRBJ2-3, the V gene TRBV10-1, with 7 bases that match TRBD2. The J segment lost 9 bases and the V segment lost 6 bases, leaving 9 bases of the junction unmatched. CDR1 is WNHNN, CDR2 SYGVQD, per germline (reference sequence). This CDR3 region has 13 residues. The CDR3 sequence: CASRAGPGDTQYF. The CDR3 nucleotides read TGCGCCAGCAGAGCGGGGCCGGGGGACACGCAGTATTTT.

CDR3 DNA: TGTGCCAGCAGCTTGCTGGGACAGGGGGCGATTGAGGATGGCTACACCTTC. Amino acids: CASSLLGQGAIEDGYTF. This rearrangement joins TRBV5-6 to TRBJ1-2; TRBD1 matches at 12 bases. This CDR3 comprises 17 residues. Germline-derived CDR1 and CDR2 are SGHDT and YYEEEE. J gave up 6 bases and V 1 base, and 10 bases lay outside the gene matches. Full variable domain (remainder filled in from reference TRBV5-6 and TRBJ1-2): DAGVTQSPTHLIKTRGQQVTLRCSPKSGHDTVSWYQQALGQGPQFIFQYYEEEERQRGNFPDRFSGHQFPNYSSELNVNALLLGDSALYLCASSLLGQGAIEDGYTFGSGTRLTVV.

The chain uses TRBV7-2 and TRBJ2-5; TRBD2 matches at 10 bases. V gave up 4 bases and J gave up 4 bases; unmatched junction bases: 6. Germline V gives CDR1 SGHTA, CDR2 FQGNSA. The CDR3 has 15 residues. The CDR3 sequence is CASSSKRGGGETQYF. The CDR3 DNA sequence: TGTGCCAGCAGCTCAAAGCGGGGGGGCGGAGAGACCCAGTACTTC.

The genes are TRBV7-3 and TRBJ2-5; 7 bases are shared with TRBD1. Germline assignment: CDR1 SGHTA and CDR2 FQGTGA. CDR3 length equals 13 residues. V trimming: 5 bases; J trimming: 2 bases; junction bases outside the gene matches: 2. The CDR3 DNA is TGTGCCAGCAGCCCGGGACAGCAAGAGACCCAGTACTTC. The encoded protein is CASSPGQQETQYF.

This chain links TRBV5-1 with TRBJ1-1; the D gene is possibly TRBD1 (5 bases). This CDR3 contains 16 residues. Germline V lookup: CDR1 SGHRS, CDR2 YFSETQ. Trimming removed 0 bases at V and 1 base at J, with 13 bases between. The CDR3 is CASSLGRGWRNTEAFF. DNA of the CDR3: TGCGCCAGCAGCTTGGGAAGGGGATGGAGGAACACTGAAGCTTTCTTT.

The chain joins TRBV10-2 to TRBJ1-1; 7 bases are shared with TRBD1. This CDR3 comprises 14 residues. After removal of 2 bases from V and 4 bases from J, the junction contained 4 bases not matched to a gene. Looked up from germline, CDR1 is WSHSY and CDR2 is SAAADI. CDR3 in DNA: TGCGCCAGCAGTGAGAGAGGGGGCTTCACTGAAGCTTTCTTT. Protein: CASSERGGFTEAFF.

The genes are TRBV30 and TRBJ2-1; 14 bases are shared with TRBD2. From germline, CDR1 is GTSNPN and CDR2 SVGIG (reference sequence). CDR3 length: 18 residues. V lost 3 bases, J lost 0 bases, and 7 bases stayed unmatched. CDR3 nucleotides: TGTGCCTGGAGCGCTGGGACTAGCGGGAGACGCTCCTACAATGAGCAGTTCTTC. Translation: CAWSAGTSGRRSYNEQFF.

This chain connects TRBV18 to TRBJ2-7; D assignment may be TRBD1 or TRBD2 (5 bases each). Germline assignment: CDR1 KGHSH and CDR2 LQKENI. V lost 4 bases and J 0 bases, leaving 10 bases between the germline ends. This CDR3 spans 14 amino acids. The CDR3 bases are TGTGCCAGCTCACTAGGGGACCTCTCCTACGAGCAGTACTTC. As protein: CASSLGDLSYEQYF.

This sequence joins TRBV6-5 and TRBJ2-7; D may match TRBD1 or TRBD2 (5 bases each). This CDR3 is 15 amino acids long. Germline assignment: CDR1 MNHEY and CDR2 SVGAGI. Trimming stripped 0 bases from V and 3 bases from J, with 12 bases between. The CDR3 region has the DNA TGTGCCAGCAGTTACTCTCTTCGTGGGGGCTACGAGCAGTACTTC. Amino acids: CASSYSLRGGYEQYF.

This clone is a singleton in its sample. The chain carries TRBV27 and TRBJ2-5; unclear D gene. The V end lost 4 bases, the J end lost 0 bases, and 6 bases lay between the germline ends. Germline assignment: CDR1 MNHEY and CDR2 SMNVEV (reference sequence). This CDR3 is built from 13 residues. The CDR3 region is CASSSSYQETQYF. The CDR3 nucleotides are TGTGCCAGCAGTTCCTCGTACCAAGAGACCCAGTACTTC.

The chain uses TRBV30 and TRBJ2-7; D gene ambiguous. Trimming took 0 bases from V and 0 from J, leaving 6 bases between them. CDR3 size: 13 residues. Germline V gene data show CDR1 as GTSNPN and CDR2 as SVGIG (reference sequence). The CDR3 sequence is CAWSVRSSYEQYF. CDR3 in DNA: TGTGCCTGGAGTGTACGCAGCTCCTACGAGCAGTACTTC.

The chain links TRBV21-1 to TRBJ2-2; the tabulated D call, TRBD2, remains unverified against the DNA. TRBV21-1 is annotated as a pseudogene. This CDR3 is 16 amino acids long. DNA of the CDR3: TGTGCCAGCAGCCCTGGGAGGGACCTAAACACCGGGGAGCTGTTTTTT. This translates into CASSPGRDLNTGELFF.